Below are 27 T cell receptor beta chains sequenced from a single sample in a study of cytotoxic CD8 clonotypes in ibrutinib-treated CLL. Libraries were prepared by immunoSEQ multiplex PCR; TCRdb keeps only in-frame clonotypes and omits some of them. Here the sample spans 40,000 or so clones, approximately 65% being singletons. Sequenced here: PBMCs, sampled after 24 months of ibrutinib treatment. The receptor source for this set is a human donor with chronic lymphocytic leukemia.

The chain carries TRBV7-8 and TRBJ1-2, with a tentative D call TRBD1 (5 bases). CDR3 length equals 13 residues. Trimming shortened V by 5 bases and J by 7 bases, and 14 bases separated the two germline ends. Germline CDR1 and CDR2: SGHVS and FQNEAQ. The CDR3 bases are TGTGCCAGCAGCCCAACGTGGGGGGGTGGCTACACCTTC. Amino acids: CASSPTWGGGYTF.

The chain links TRBV4-2 to TRBJ2-3; D could derive from TRBD1 or TRBD2 (6 bases each). The CDR3 consists of 16 residues. Germline V CDR1 and CDR2: LGHNA, YNFKEQ. Between the trimmed V and J ends, which lost 0 bases and 5 bases, there was a span of 15 bases. The CDR3 protein is CASSQEGGWAGDTQYF. As DNA, the CDR3 is TGTGCCAGCAGCCAAGAAGGGGGGTGGGCTGGAGATACGCAGTATTTT.

The rearrangement joins TRBV14 to TRBJ2-3; D call uncertain. There are 15 residues in the CDR3. Deletions cut 0 bases from V and 3 bases from J, with 10 bases between. CDR1 and CDR2 from the germline V gene are SGHDN and FVKESK. The CDR3 DNA follows: TGTGCCAGCAGCCAAGAAATCCTTAAGACAGATACGCAGTATTTT. The encoded protein is CASSQEILKTDTQYF.

The table lists this clone with a few counts. The chain has TRBV5-4 and TRBJ2-3; D remains ambiguous. The V gene's germline CDR1 is SGHNT and CDR2 YYREEE (reference sequence). Trimming took off 6 bases at V and 2 bases at J, with 16 bases between the two ends. The CDR3 runs to 15 residues. The CDR3 here is CASTPGGTFTDTQYF. DNA for the CDR3: TGTGCCAGCACCCCAGGCGGAACGTTCACAGATACGCAGTATTTT.

V usage is TRBV6-1 and J usage is TRBJ2-2; no clear D. V shed 8 bases and J shed 7 bases, with 8 bases lying between them. Germline CDR1 and CDR2: MNHNS and SASEGT. This CDR3 is 11 amino acids long. Here the CDR3 reads CASGSHGELFF. The CDR3 region has the DNA TGTGCCAGCGGGTCCCACGGGGAGCTGTTTTTT.

The chain carries TRBV10-3 and TRBJ2-5; weak D call: TRBD1 (6 bases). The CDR3 has 15 amino acids. Per germline, CDR1 ENHRY and CDR2 SYGVKD. Trimming left V 9 bases short and J 5 bases short, with 22 bases between. CDR3: CAINGARGSMETQYF. As DNA, the CDR3 is TGTGCCATTAACGGGGCAAGGGGGTCCATGGAGACCCAGTACTTC.

The gene calls are TRBV7-9 and TRBJ1-3; no reliable D call. The CDR3 covers 12 residues. Trimming removed 2 bases at V and 8 bases at J, with 7 bases between. The germline V gene encodes CDR1 SEHNR and CDR2 FQNEAQ (reference sequence). CDR3 sequence reads: CASSLLGDTIYF. CDR3 in DNA: TGTGCCAGCAGCTTACTCGGTGACACCATATATTTT.

This clone was seen ten or more times. The V and J genes are TRBV28 and TRBJ1-1; D remains ambiguous. V lost 4 bases, J lost 4 bases, and 4 bases lay in between. Germline CDR1 and CDR2: MDHEN and SYDVKM. The CDR3 covers 11 residues. The CDR3 spells CASSWGTEAFF. CDR3 DNA: TGTGCCAGCAGTTGGGGCACTGAAGCTTTCTTT.

This chain uses TRBV9 with TRBJ1-5, with no clear D. From germline, CDR1 is SGDLS and CDR2 YYNGEE. This CDR3 contains 13 residues. V lost 0 bases to trimming and J lost 5 bases, with 6 bases between them. CDR3 loop: CASSVDSDQPQHF. The DNA of the CDR3 is TGTGCCAGCAGCGTAGACAGCGATCAGCCCCAGCATTTT.

The chain has TRBV18 and TRBJ2-1; tentative D call: TRBD2 (6 bases). Trimming pared 6 bases from V and 3 bases from J, leaving 18 bases between. The CDR3 has 16 residues. Germline loops: CDR1 KGHSH, CDR2 LQKENI. The CDR3 region is CASSQHPGSFYNEQFF. CDR3 sequence (DNA): TGTGCCAGCTCTCAACACCCCGGGAGTTTCTACAATGAGCAGTTCTTC.

CDR3 sequence: CASTVSGSVSGELFF. The CDR3 bases are TGTGCCAGTACGGTCAGCGGGAGTGTTTCCGGGGAGCTGTTTTTT. The chain combines TRBV19 with TRBJ2-2; 8 nucleotides align to TRBD2. Trimming cost V 7 bases and J 6 bases; bases outside gene matches: 10. CDR1 is LNHDA and CDR2 is SQIVND in the germline V gene (reference sequence). The CDR3 contains 15 residues.

The chain recombines TRBV5-6 with TRBJ1-4, with TRBD1 as a possible D gene (5 bases). V was pared by 1 base and J by 1 base, with 8 bases between. Germline-derived CDR1 and CDR2 are SGHDT and YYEEEE. The CDR3 is 15 amino acids. The CDR3 here is CASSLRGVTNEKLFF. The CDR3 bases are TGTGCCAGCAGCTTGAGAGGGGTAACTAATGAAAAACTGTTTTTT.

This chain connects TRBV10-3 to TRBJ1-2; D ambiguous. This CDR3 is built from 13 residues. With 5 bases removed from V and 3 bases from J, the gap between germline ends came to 10 bases. Germline values: CDR1 ENHRY, CDR2 SYGVKD. The CDR3 coding sequence is TGTGCCATCAGTTTGGGAGTAGACTATGGCTACACCTTC. The encoded protein is CAISLGVDYGYTF.

The chain recombines TRBV18 with TRBJ2-1; D unclear. This CDR3 has 14 amino acids. Looked up from germline, CDR1 is KGHSH and CDR2 is LQKENI. V lost 3 bases to trimming and J lost 9 bases, with 15 bases between them. The CDR3, as DNA: TGTGCCAGCTCACCCGCCCAGGAGCGCAGTGAGCAGTTCTTC. Its protein is CASSPAQERSEQFF.

This chain joins TRBV2 and TRBJ2-1, with 11 bases matching TRBD2. Germline V gene lookup returns CDR1 SNHLY and CDR2 FYNNEI. The V gene end was trimmed by 7 bases and the J gene end by 1 base; junction bases not matched to a gene: 3. The CDR3 loop spans 15 amino acids. The CDR3 DNA sequence: TGTGCCAGCACCCCTAGCGGGAGGTCCTACAATGAGCAGTTCTTC. This encodes CASTPSGRSYNEQFF.

This clone was seen a single time. The V gene is TRBV5-1, the J gene TRBJ2-4; no clear D gene. This CDR3 contains 13 residues. Trimming took 0 bases from V and 6 from J, leaving 7 bases between them. CDR1 and CDR2 (germline): SGHRS, YFSETQ. The CDR3 region is CASSLGTGNIQYF. The CDR3 DNA is TGCGCCAGCAGCTTGGGGACGGGAAACATTCAGTACTTC.

V is TRBV4-1 and J is TRBJ2-1, with 8 bases identical to TRBD2. CDR1 is MGHRA, CDR2 YSYEKL, per germline. The V segment lost 4 bases and the J segment 0 bases; nucleotides outside the gene matches: 2. This CDR3 has 15 residues. The CDR3 spells CASSLSGTSYNEQFF. The CDR3 nucleotides read TGCGCCAGCAGCCTTAGCGGGACCTCCTACAATGAGCAGTTCTTC.

This clone was detected once. V and J are TRBV7-9 and TRBJ2-3; D is unresolved. Trimming pared 5 bases from V and 0 bases from J, leaving 12 bases between. The length of the CDR3 is 15 residues. Germline V CDR1 and CDR2: SEHNR, FQNEAQ (reference sequence). DNA of the CDR3: TGTGCCAGCAGCCGCGACTCGTTTAGCACAGATACGCAGTATTTT. Residues: CASSRDSFSTDTQYF.

A remark on this clone: Other DNA sequences within the sample encode an identical CDR3. This chain joins TRBV29-1 and TRBJ2-5; a weak D match, TRBD1 (5 bases). Per the germline V gene, CDR1 is SQVTM and CDR2 is ANQGSEA. V gave up 4 bases and J gave up 3 bases, with 6 bases separating them. This CDR3 region has 11 residues. CDR3 sequence reads: CSVGREETQYF. In DNA form, the CDR3 reads TGCAGCGTTGGCAGGGAAGAGACCCAGTACTTC.

The V and J genes are TRBV6-1 and TRBJ1-3, with a possible D match to TRBD1 (5 bases). The CDR3 is made up of 16 amino acids. Between the trimmed V and J ends, which lost 4 bases and 4 bases, there was a span of 17 bases. Germline V lookup: CDR1 MNHNS, CDR2 SASEGT. DNA for the CDR3: TGTGCCAGCAGTGCGGGACGAAGGCTTCTCGGAAACACCATATATTTT. Amino acid sequence: CASSAGRRLLGNTIYF.

This clone has a handful of counts. The chain uses TRBV28 and TRBJ2-7; 8 bases agree with TRBD2. The CDR3 covers 17 residues. V was clipped by 3 bases and J by 0 bases; unmatched bases: 10. CDR1 MDHEN and CDR2 SYDVKM come from the germline V gene. Here the CDR3 DNA reads TGTGCCAGCAGTTTGAGTGGGGGGCTAGCGGGCTCCTACGAGCAGTACTTC. It is translated as CASSLSGGLAGSYEQYF.

This clone came up a few times. The rearrangement links TRBV30 to TRBJ1-2; 11 bases are a match to TRBD1. The germline CDR1 and CDR2 sequences are GTSNPN and SVGIG (reference sequence). The trim removed 1 base at V and 8 bases at J, leaving 12 bases unmatched. The CDR3 is 16 residues long. In nucleotides, the CDR3 is TGTGCCTGGAGTGCCGAGGGGACAGGGGGAGGCATCGGCTACACCTTC. Protein sequence: CAWSAEGTGGGIGYTF.

The chain is built from TRBV5-1 and TRBJ2-6, with 9 bases aligning to TRBD1. Trimming removed 4 bases from V and 2 bases from J; junction bases left unmatched: 7. Germline CDR1 reads SGHRS; CDR2 reads YFSETQ. There are 17 residues in the CDR3. The CDR3 spells CASSPGQGPPGANVLTF. CDR3 DNA: TGCGCCAGCAGCCCGGGACAGGGTCCTCCTGGGGCCAACGTCCTGACTTTC. Supplemented by reference TRBV5-1 and TRBJ2-6, the full variable domain reads KAGVTQTPRYLIKTRGQQVTLSCSPISGHRSVSWYQQTPGQGLQFLFEYFSETQRNKGNFPGRFSGRQFSNSRSEMNVSTLELGDSALYLCASSPGQGPPGANVLTFGAGSRLTVL.

DNA of the CDR3: TGTGCCAGCAGCGTAGCCCCGGGGGGTTCCTACGAGCAGTACTTC. It specifies CASSVAPGGSYEQYF. The chain has TRBV9 and TRBJ2-7; 7 bases match TRBD2. The ends lost 0 bases at V and 1 base at J; junction bases unmatched: 4. The CDR3 length is 15 residues. Germline CDR1 is SGDLS and CDR2 is YYNGEE.

The rearrangement uses TRBV7-2 and TRBJ2-3; D not certain. CDR1 and CDR2 from the germline V gene are SGHTA and FQGNSA. CDR3 size: 16 residues. Trimming left V 5 bases short and J 2 bases short, with 17 bases between. CDR3 loop: CASSPTKHRPTDTQYF. For the CDR3, the DNA is TGTGCCAGCAGCCCAACCAAACATAGACCCACAGATACGCAGTATTTT. The full variable domain, rest sourced from reference TRBV7-2 and TRBJ2-3, is GAGVSQSPSNKVTEKGKDVELRCDPISGHTALYWYRQSLGQGLEFLIYFQGNSAPDKSGLPSDRFSAERTGGSVSTLTIQRTQQEDSAVYLCASSPTKHRPTDTQYFGPGTRLTVL.

This clone was detected ten times or more. The chain couples TRBV2 to TRBJ2-1; 7 nucleotides line up with TRBD2. V lost 6 bases and J lost 5; bases outside the gene matches: 4. CDR3 size: 13 residues. Germline CDR1 and CDR2: SNHLY and FYNNEI. CDR3 DNA sequence: TGTGCCAGCAGCCGGGACTACCACAATGAGCAGTTCTTC. Protein sequence: CASSRDYHNEQFF.

This chain uses TRBV27 with TRBJ2-5; D not certain. Germline loops: CDR1 MNHEY, CDR2 SMNVEV (reference sequence). CDR3 length: 13 residues. V dropped 7 bases and J dropped 2 bases, with 11 bases sitting between them. CDR3 nucleotide sequence: TGTGCCAGCATCGGGCAGCTACAAGAGACCCAGTACTTC. Translation: CASIGQLQETQYF.